This TCR beta chain was found in a study of blood T cell repertoires in COVID-19. Turning to the study itself: The origin of the acute and convalescent COVID-19 samples was the United States, Italy and Spain.

Trimming stripped 6 bases from V and 3 bases from J, with 14 bases between. The CDR3 covers 15 residues. The germline CDR1 and CDR2 sequences are MNHEY and SVGAGI. Sequenced by immunoSEQ multiplex PCR; TCRdb stores in-frame clones only, minus some. The sample carries about 160,000 clones, approximately 85% recorded once. Sample: peripheral blood. This clonotype was sampled from a man in his fifties or sixties who had recovered from COVID-19. The genes are TRBV6-5 and TRBJ2-2; a possible D gene is TRBD2 (7 bases). CDR3 DNA sequence: TGTGCCAGCAGGGGGGGGCCGACGTACACCGGGGAGCTGTTTTTT. Its protein product is CASRGGPTYTGELFF.